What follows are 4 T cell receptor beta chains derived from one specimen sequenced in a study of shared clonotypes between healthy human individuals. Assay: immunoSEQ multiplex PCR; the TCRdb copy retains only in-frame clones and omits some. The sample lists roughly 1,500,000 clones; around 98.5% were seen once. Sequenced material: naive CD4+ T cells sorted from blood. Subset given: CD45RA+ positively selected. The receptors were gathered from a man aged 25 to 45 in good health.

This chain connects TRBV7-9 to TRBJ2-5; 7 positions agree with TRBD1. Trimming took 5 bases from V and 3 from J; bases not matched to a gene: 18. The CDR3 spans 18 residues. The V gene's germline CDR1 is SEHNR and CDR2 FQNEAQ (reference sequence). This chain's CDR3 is CASSLRPRKGQTKETQYF. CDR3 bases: TGTGCCAGCAGCCTACGACCTAGAAAGGGACAGACTAAAGAGACCCAGTACTTC.

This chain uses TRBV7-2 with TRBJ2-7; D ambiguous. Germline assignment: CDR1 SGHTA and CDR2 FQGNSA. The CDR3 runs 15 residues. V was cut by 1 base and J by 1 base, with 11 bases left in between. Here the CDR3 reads CASSLGVRRSYEQYF. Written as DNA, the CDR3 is TGTGCCAGCAGCTTAGGCGTTCGCAGGTCCTACGAGCAGTACTTC. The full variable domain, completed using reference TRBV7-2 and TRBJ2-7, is GAGVSQSPSNKVTEKGKDVELRCDPISGHTALYWYRQSLGQGLEFLIYFQGNSAPDKSGLPSDRFSAERTGGSVSTLTIQRTQQEDSAVYLCASSLGVRRSYEQYFGPGTRLTVT.

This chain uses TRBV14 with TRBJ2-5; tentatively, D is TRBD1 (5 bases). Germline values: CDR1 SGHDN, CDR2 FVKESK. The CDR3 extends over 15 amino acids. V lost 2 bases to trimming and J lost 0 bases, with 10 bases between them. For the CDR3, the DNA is TGTGCCAGCAGCCAACTACAGGTGAACCAAGAGACCCAGTACTTC. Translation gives CASSQLQVNQETQYF.

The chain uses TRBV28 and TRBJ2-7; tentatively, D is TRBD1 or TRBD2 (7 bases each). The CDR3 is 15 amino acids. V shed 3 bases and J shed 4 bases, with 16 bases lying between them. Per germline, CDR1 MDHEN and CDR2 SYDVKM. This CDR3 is CASSLLGRGRYEQYF. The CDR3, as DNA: TGTGCCAGCAGTTTGTTGGGGAGGGGGCGTTACGAGCAGTACTTC. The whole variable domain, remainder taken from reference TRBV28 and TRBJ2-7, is DVKVTQSSRYLVKRTGEKVFLECVQDMDHENMFWYRQDPGLGLRLIYFSYDVKMKEKGDIPEGYSVSREKKERFSLILESASTNQTSMYLCASSLLGRGRYEQYFGPGTRLTVT.